This TCR beta chain was recovered during a study of blood T cells in healthy people across ages. Using a J-beta primer mix together with a sample-barcoded 5' primer, a second PCR was run for about 6 to 12 cycles. Each CDR3 protein is one row after TCRdb ran MiXCR on the 5' RACE reads. Here the sample spans more than 700,000 distinct CDR3 sequences, around half being singletons. There are a few counts of this clonotype. The CDR3 loop spans 14 amino acids. CDR1 is MNHEY and CDR2 is SMNVEV in the germline V gene (reference sequence). This TCR was recovered from a man at least 80 years old in good health. The sequenced sample was blood. V usage is TRBV27 and J usage is TRBJ2-4; TRBD2 aligns across 9 bases. The J call may be incorrect, as the DNA end agrees better with TRBJ2-7. CDR3 in DNA: TGTGCCAGCAGTGTCGATAGCGGGAGAGGCGAGCAGTACTTC. Amino acids: CASSVDSGRGEQYF.